A selection of T cell receptor beta chains follows, all from one sample in a study of yellow fever vaccine responses in identical twins. TCRdb used MiXCR to reprocess the RT-PCR reads, holding one entry per CDR3 protein. The sample includes approximately 2,500 distinct CDR3 sequences, roughly 78% of them seen just once. This sample comprised T cells from blood (PBMCs), unsorted or a sorted subset (not recorded which), obtained before or after yellow fever vaccination (not recorded which). The receptors come from a female donor who received the yellow fever vaccine. Both conserved end residues are part of each CDR3. Fields, in order: D gene, clone size, J gene, V gene, CDR3 DNA, CDR3 protein. The D gene is left open where the match is weak. Clone size is given for some rows only: seen once, a few or many times, or a class if the clone is expanded.

TRBD1 | - | TRBJ2-7 | TRBV11-2 | TGTGCCAGCAGCTTGACAGGGTTCGTCGAGCAGTACTTC | CASSLTGFVEQYF
- | - | TRBJ2-7 | TRBV27 | TGTGCCAGCAGTACCCAATACGAGCAGTACTTC | CASSTQYEQYF
- | - | TRBJ1-5 | TRBV30 | TGTGCCTGGAGTCTTAGGGTAGGCAATCAGCCCCAGCATTTT | CAWSLRVGNQPQHF
TRBD2 | - | TRBJ2-1 | TRBV20-1 | TGCAGTGCTAGCACTAGCGAACACAATGAGCAGTTCTTC | CSASTSEHNEQFF
- | - | TRBJ1-1 | TRBV11-3 | TGTGCCAGCAGCCTGAATATCATGAACACTGAAGCTTTCTTT | CASSLNIMNTEAFF
- | - | TRBJ1-5 | TRBV20-1 | TGCAGTGCCGGAGCTGCTCAGCCCCAGCATTTT | CSAGAAQPQHF
TRBD1 | - | TRBJ1-1 | TRBV11-1 | TGTGCCAGCAGTTTCAGGGACAGGGGGCTTAATGAAGCTTTCTTT | CASSFRDRGLNEAFF
- | - | TRBJ1-1 | TRBV4-3 | TGCGCCAGCAGGGGGGAGGGGGAGAGCACTGAAGCTTTCTTT | CASRGEGESTEAFF
- | - | TRBJ2-5 | TRBV29-1 | TGCAGCGTTGATGTTCAGGGAAGTGAGACCCAGTACTTC | CSVDVQGSETQYF
- | - | TRBJ2-1 | TRBV29-1 | TGCGGCGGAAGTAGCGGCTACAATGAGCAGTTCTTC | CGGSSGYNEQFF
- | - | TRBJ1-6 | TRBV10-1 | TGCGCCAGCAGTGAGGACAGCCTGAGCTCCTATAATTCACCCCTCCACTTT | CASSEDSLSSYNSPLHF
- | - | TRBJ2-5 | TRBV11-3 | TGTGCCAGCAGCCCCCGGGTAGCGTGGGAGACCCAGTACTTC | CASSPRVAWETQYF
- | - | TRBJ1-1 | TRBV4-1 | TGCGCCAGCAGCTATCGTTCAGGGATGATGAACACTGAAGCTTTCTTT | CASSYRSGMMNTEAFF
- | once | TRBJ2-6 | TRBV11-1 | TGTGCCAGCAGCCTGGTAGTCTCTGGGGCCAACGTCCTGACTTTC | CASSLVVSGANVLTF
TRBD1 | - | TRBJ2-1 | TRBV11-1 | TGTGCCATCAGGGGGAAATCCTACAATGAGCAGTTCTTC | CAIRGKSYNEQFF
- | - | TRBJ2-2 | TRBV29-1 | TGCAGCGCCTTACAGGGAACCGGGGAGCTGTTTTTT | CSALQGTGELFF
TRBD2 | - | TRBJ2-5 | TRBV2 | TGTGCCAGCAGTCCTAGCGGGAGGGCCCAAGAGACCCAGTACTTC | CASSPSGRAQETQYF
- | - | TRBJ2-5 | TRBV28 | TGTGCCAGCAGTTTCAGTGACATTCAGACCCAGTACTTC | CASSFSDIQTQYF
- | - | TRBJ2-3 | TRBV15 | TGTGCCACCAGCAGAGATGGGGCAGAAACAGATACGCAGTATTTT | CATSRDGAETDTQYF
TRBD1 | - | TRBJ2-3 | TRBV11-3 | TGTGCCAGCAGCCCAGAGACAGGGAAAGATACGCAGTATTTT | CASSPETGKDTQYF
- | large | TRBJ2-7 | TRBV7-9 | TGTGCCAGCAGCTTCGTGGCAGGGACCTACGAGCAGTACTTC | CASSFVAGTYEQYF
- | - | TRBJ2-1 | TRBV5-6 | TGTGCCAGCAGCCAATATAGTGAGCAGTTCTTC | CASSQYSEQFF
- | - | TRBJ2-7 | TRBV28 | TGTGCCAGCAGCCTAGTTGGTTCCTACGAGCAGTACTTC | CASSLVGSYEQYF
TRBD2 | - | TRBJ2-3 | TRBV11-2 | TGTGCCAGCAGCGCTACTAGCGGGAGGGGAGATACGCAGTATTTT | CASSATSGRGDTQYF
TRBD2 | - | TRBJ2-1 | TRBV11-3 | TGTGCCAGCAGCTTTACAGCGGGAGGGGCAAATGAGCAGTTCTTC | CASSFTAGGANEQFF
- | - | TRBJ1-2 | TRBV19 | TGTGCCAGTAGTATTTCCGTCTATGGCTACACCTTC | CASSISVYGYTF
- | - | TRBJ2-1 | TRBV7-6 | TGTGCCGGGGGGCGGGGACCCAGCGATGAGCAGTTCTTC | CAGGRGPSDEQFF
- | - | TRBJ2-2 | TRBV4-1 | TGCGCCAGCAGCCAAGGGAGGGGCACCGGGGAGCTGTTTTTT | CASSQGRGTGELFF
- | few | TRBJ2-7 | TRBV11-3 | TGTGCCAGCAGCCGATCGGGGGCGGCGAACACCTACGAGCAGTACTTC | CASSRSGAANTYEQYF
- | - | TRBJ2-3 | TRBV29-1 | TGCAGCGTTGTCCCCCTAACATGGGATACGCAGTATTTT | CSVVPLTWDTQYF
- | - | TRBJ2-1 | TRBV10-3 | TGTGCCATCAGTGAGGCCGACGGACAGTTCTACAATGAGCAGTTCTTC | CAISEADGQFYNEQFF
TRBD1 | - | TRBJ2-1 | TRBV20-1 | TGCAGTGCTATGGGACCAACCGGGACAGGGGCCTACAATGAGCAGTTCTTC | CSAMGPTGTGAYNEQFF
TRBD1 | - | TRBJ1-4 | TRBV11-1 | TGTGCCAGCAGCTCGACAGGGGGCACTAATGAAAAACTGTTTTTT | CASSSTGGTNEKLFF
- | few | TRBJ1-2 | TRBV10-1 | TGCGCCAGCAGCCGCGACTTGGCAGACGGCTACACCTTC | CASSRDLADGYTF
TRBD2 | - | TRBJ2-6 | TRBV3-1 | TGTGCCAGCAGCCCGGGGACTAGCGGGGGACACTCTGGGGCCAACGTCCTGACTTTC | CASSPGTSGGHSGANVLTF
- | - | TRBJ2-6 | TRBV6-1 | TGTGCCAGCAGTCTCGGACAGACTGGGGCCAACGTCCTGACTTTC | CASSLGQTGANVLTF
- | - | TRBJ2-4 | TRBV7-2 | TGTGCCAGCAGCTTAGCGGGGCCCAACATTCAGTACTTC | CASSLAGPNIQYF
- | once | TRBJ2-5 | TRBV9 | TGTGCCAGCAGCGTAGGATCCCCCCAAGAGACCCAGTACTTC | CASSVGSPQETQYF
- | - | TRBJ2-5 | TRBV5-6 | TGTGCCAGCAGCTTGGATTTTACAGGGACCCAGTACTTC | CASSLDFTGTQYF
- | few | TRBJ1-6 | TRBV30 | TGTGCCTGGAGGTCGACAGTGGGGACACCCCTCCACTTT | CAWRSTVGTPLHF
- | - | TRBJ2-4 | TRBV11-2 | TGTGCCAGCAGCTTAGAGGCAGGGCAGAATAAACTAGCCAAAAACATTCAGTACTTC | CASSLEAGQNKLAKNIQYF
- | few | TRBJ1-4 | TRBV28 | TGTGCCAGCAGTTTGGGCGGGGTCTCCCCTGAAAAACTGTTTTTT | CASSLGGVSPEKLFF
- | - | TRBJ1-1 | TRBV4-2 | TGTGCCAGCAGCCAAGACCCGGCGGGGGGCGTCACTGAAGCTTTCTTT | CASSQDPAGGVTEAFF
TRBD1 | few | TRBJ1-3 | TRBV15 | TGTGCCACCAGCCCAGGGGGCTCTGGAAACACCATATATTTT | CATSPGGSGNTIYF
- | - | TRBJ2-3 | TRBV12-3/TRBV12-4 | TGTGCCAGCAGTTTAGGTCTTCCCACAGATACGCAGTATTTT | CASSLGLPTDTQYF
- | - | TRBJ2-2 | TRBV11-3 | TGTGCCAGCAGTGCACAGAACACCGGGGAGCTGTTTTTT | CASSAQNTGELFF
TRBD2 | - | TRBJ2-7 | TRBV4-2 | TGTGCCAGCAGCCCAGATAGCGGGACCTCCTACGAGCAGTACTTC | CASSPDSGTSYEQYF
- | - | TRBJ2-2 | TRBV11-1 | TGTGCCAGCAGCAAGCTCTCAGCGGCCGGGGAGCTGTTTTTT | CASSKLSAAGELFF
- | few | TRBJ2-7 | TRBV14 | TGTGCCAGCAGCCAAGGGGTAGGGGGTTCCTACGAGCAGTACTTC | CASSQGVGGSYEQYF